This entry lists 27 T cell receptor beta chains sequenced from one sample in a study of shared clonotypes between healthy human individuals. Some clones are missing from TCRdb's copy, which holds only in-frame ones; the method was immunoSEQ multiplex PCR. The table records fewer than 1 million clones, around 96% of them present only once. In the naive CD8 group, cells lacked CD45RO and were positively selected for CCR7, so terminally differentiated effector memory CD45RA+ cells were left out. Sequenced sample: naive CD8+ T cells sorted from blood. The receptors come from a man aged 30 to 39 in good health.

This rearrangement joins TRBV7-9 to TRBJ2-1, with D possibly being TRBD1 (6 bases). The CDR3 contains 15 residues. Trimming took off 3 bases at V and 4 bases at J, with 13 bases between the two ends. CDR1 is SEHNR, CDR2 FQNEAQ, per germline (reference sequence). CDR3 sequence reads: CASSLGAPLYNEQFF. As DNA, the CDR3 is TGTGCCAGCAGCTTGGGGGCCCCCCTATACAATGAGCAGTTCTTC.

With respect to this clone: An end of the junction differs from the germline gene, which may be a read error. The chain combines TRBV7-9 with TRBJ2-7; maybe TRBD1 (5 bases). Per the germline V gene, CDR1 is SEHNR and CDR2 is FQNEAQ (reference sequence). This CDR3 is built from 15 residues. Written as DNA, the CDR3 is TGTGCCAGCACCTTATCTCGGCAGGGCTCCTATGAGCAGTACTTC. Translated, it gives CASTLSRQGSYEQYF.

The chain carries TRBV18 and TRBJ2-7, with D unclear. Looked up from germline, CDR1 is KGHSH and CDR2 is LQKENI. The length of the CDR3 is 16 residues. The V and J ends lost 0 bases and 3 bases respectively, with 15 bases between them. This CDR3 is CASSPPPLSVNYEQYF. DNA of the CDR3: TGTGCCAGCTCACCACCCCCTTTATCCGTTAACTACGAGCAGTACTTC. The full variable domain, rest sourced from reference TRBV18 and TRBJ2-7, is NAGVMQNPRHLVRRRGQEARLRCSPMKGHSHVYWYRQLPEEGLKFMVYLQKENIIDESGMPKERFSAEFPKEGPSILRIQQVVRGDSAAYFCASSPPPLSVNYEQYFGPGTRLTVT.

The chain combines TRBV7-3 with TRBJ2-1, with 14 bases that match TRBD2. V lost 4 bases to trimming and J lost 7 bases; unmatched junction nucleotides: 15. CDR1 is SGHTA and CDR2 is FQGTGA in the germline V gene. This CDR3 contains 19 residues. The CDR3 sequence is CASSSPGTSGRVSRNEQFF. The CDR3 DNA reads TGTGCCAGCAGCTCCCCCGGGACTAGCGGGAGAGTCAGTCGGAATGAGCAGTTCTTC.

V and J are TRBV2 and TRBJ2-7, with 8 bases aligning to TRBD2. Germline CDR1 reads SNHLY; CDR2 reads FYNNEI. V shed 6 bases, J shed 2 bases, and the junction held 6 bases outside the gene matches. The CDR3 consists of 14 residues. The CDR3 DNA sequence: TGTGCCAGCAGGGAGGACGGGGGGGCCTACGAGCAGTACTTC. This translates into CASREDGGAYEQYF. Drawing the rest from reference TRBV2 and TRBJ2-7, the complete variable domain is EPEVTQTPSHQVTQMGQEVILRCVPISNHLYFYWYRQILGQKVEFLVSFYNNEISEKSEIFDDQFSVERPDGSNFTLKIRSTKLEDSAMYFCASREDGGAYEQYFGPGTRLTVT.

The CDR3 sequence is CASTPSRYGGGVGNTEAFF. The CDR3 DNA is TGTGCCAGCACCCCCAGCCGGTACGGGGGCGGGGTTGGGAACACTGAAGCTTTCTTT. This chain links TRBV28 with TRBJ1-1; D is possibly TRBD1 (6 bases). Germline V gene sequence: CDR1 MDHEN, CDR2 SYDVKM. There are 19 residues in the CDR3. The ends were cut back, 7 bases at V and 1 base at J, with 28 bases in the middle.

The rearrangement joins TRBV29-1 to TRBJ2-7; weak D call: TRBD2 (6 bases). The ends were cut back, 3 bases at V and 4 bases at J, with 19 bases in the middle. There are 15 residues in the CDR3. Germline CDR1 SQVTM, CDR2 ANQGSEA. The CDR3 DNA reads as TGCAGCGTTGAGGGCTTGGCTAGCGAGACGTACGAGCAGTACTTC. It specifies CSVEGLASETYEQYF.

The DNA of the CDR3 is TGTGCCAGCAGCCCGGTGGCTAGCGGGAGGGATCGGAACACCGGGGAGCTGTTTTTT. Its translation: CASSPVASGRDRNTGELFF. This chain joins TRBV5-4 and TRBJ2-2; 12 positions agree with TRBD2. J gave up 1 base and V 4 bases, and 11 bases lay outside the gene matches. Germline CDR1 and CDR2: SGHNT and YYREEE (reference sequence). The CDR3 has 19 residues.

The CDR3 sequence is CASSFKRPGQTFYEQYF. The CDR3 DNA reads TGCGCCAGCAGCTTTAAACGCCCGGGACAAACCTTCTACGAGCAGTACTTC. The gene calls are TRBV5-1 and TRBJ2-7; D might be TRBD1 (6 bases). The length of the CDR3 is 17 residues. The V gene lost 2 bases and the J gene lost 3 bases, with 21 bases spanning the gap. Germline V lookup: CDR1 SGHRS, CDR2 YFSETQ. Together with reference TRBV5-1 and TRBJ2-7, the CDR3 gives the full variable domain: KAGVTQTPRYLIKTRGQQVTLSCSPISGHRSVSWYQQTPGQGLQFLFEYFSETQRNKGNFPGRFSGRQFSNSRSEMNVSTLELGDSALYLCASSFKRPGQTFYEQYFGPGTRLTVT.

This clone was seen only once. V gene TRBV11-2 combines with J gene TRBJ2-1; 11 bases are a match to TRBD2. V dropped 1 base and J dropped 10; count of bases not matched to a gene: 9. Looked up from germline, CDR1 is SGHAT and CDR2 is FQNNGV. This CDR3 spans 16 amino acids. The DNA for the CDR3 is TGTGCCAGCAGCTTAGTACTAGCGGGAGCGTGGTACGAGCAGTTCTTC. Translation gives CASSLVLAGAWYEQFF.

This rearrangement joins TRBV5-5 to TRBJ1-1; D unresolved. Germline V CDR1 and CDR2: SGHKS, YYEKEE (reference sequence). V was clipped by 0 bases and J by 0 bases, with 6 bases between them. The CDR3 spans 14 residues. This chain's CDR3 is CASSLGYMNTEAFF. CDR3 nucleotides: TGTGCCAGCAGCTTGGGATACATGAACACTGAAGCTTTCTTT. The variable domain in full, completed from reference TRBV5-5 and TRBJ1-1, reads DAGVTQSPTHLIKTRGQQVTLRCSPISGHKSVSWYQQVLGQGPQFIFQYYEKEERGRGNFPDRFSARQFPNYSSELNVNALLLGDSALYLCASSLGYMNTEAFFGQGTRLTVV.

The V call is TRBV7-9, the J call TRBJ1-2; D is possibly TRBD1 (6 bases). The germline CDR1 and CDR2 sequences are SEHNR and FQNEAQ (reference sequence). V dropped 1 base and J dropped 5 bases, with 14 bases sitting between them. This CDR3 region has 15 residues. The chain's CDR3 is CASSLDGGAEYGYTF. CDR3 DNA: TGTGCCAGCAGCTTAGACGGGGGCGCGGAGTATGGCTACACCTTC.

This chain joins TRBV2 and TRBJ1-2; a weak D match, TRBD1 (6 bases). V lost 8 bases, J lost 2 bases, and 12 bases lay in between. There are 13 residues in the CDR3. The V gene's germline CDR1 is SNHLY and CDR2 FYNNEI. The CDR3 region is CASGPGQNYGYTF. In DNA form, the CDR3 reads TGTGCCAGCGGCCCGGGACAAAACTATGGCTACACCTTC.

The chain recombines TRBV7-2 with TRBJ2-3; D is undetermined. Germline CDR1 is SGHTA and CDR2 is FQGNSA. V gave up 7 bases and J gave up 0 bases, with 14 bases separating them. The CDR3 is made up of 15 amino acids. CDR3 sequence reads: CASNFYLASTDTQYF. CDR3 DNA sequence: TGTGCCAGCAACTTCTATTTGGCGAGCACAGATACGCAGTATTTT.

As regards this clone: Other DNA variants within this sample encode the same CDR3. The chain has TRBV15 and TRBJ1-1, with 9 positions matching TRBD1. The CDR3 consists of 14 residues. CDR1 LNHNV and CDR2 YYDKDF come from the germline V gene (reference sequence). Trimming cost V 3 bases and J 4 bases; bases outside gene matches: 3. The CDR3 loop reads CATSRTGGLTEAFF. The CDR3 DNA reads TGTGCCACCAGCAGGACAGGGGGTCTCACTGAAGCTTTCTTT.

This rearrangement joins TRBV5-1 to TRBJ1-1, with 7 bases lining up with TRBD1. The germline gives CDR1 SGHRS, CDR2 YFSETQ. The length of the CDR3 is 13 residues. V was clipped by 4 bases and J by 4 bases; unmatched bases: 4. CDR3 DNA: TGCGCCAGCAGCCTCGACAGGGCCACTGAAGCTTTCTTT. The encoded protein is CASSLDRATEAFF.

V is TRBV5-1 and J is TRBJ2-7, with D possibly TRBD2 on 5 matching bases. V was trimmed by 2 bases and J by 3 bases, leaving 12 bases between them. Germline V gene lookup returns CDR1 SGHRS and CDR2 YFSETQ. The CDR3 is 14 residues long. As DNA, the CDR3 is TGCGCCAGCAGCTTCTGGACCGGGAACTACGAGCAGTACTTC. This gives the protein CASSFWTGNYEQYF.

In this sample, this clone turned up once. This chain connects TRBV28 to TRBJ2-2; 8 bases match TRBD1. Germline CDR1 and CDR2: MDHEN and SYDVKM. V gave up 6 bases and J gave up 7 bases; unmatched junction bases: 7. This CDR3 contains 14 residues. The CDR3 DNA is TGTGCCAGCAGACAAGGACAGGGCGGCGGGGAGCTGTTTTTT. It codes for CASRQGQGGGELFF.

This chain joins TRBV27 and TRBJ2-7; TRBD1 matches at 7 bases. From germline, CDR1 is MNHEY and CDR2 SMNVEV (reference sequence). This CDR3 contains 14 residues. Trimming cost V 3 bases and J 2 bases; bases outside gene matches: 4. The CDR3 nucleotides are TGTGCCAGCAGTTTCGGACAGGACGCCTACGAGCAGTACTTC. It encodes CASSFGQDAYEQYF.

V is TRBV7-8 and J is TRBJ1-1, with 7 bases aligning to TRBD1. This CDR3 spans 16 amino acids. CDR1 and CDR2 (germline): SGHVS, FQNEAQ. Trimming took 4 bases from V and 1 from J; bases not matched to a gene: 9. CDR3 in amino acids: CASSSFTGARNTEAFF. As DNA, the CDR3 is TGTGCCAGCAGCTCGTTTACAGGGGCCCGGAACACTGAAGCTTTCTTT.

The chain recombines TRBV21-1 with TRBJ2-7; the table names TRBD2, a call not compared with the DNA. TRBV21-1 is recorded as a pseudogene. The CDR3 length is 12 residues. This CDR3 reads CASSKGNYEQYF. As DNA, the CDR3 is TGTGCCAGCAGCAAAGGTAACTACGAGCAGTACTTC.

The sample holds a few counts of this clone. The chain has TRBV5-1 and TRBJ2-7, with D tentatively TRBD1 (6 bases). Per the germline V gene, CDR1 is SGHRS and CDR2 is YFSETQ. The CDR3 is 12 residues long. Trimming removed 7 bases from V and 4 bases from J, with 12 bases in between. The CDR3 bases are TGCGCCAGCGGGGGCTCGCCTTACGAGCAGTACTTC. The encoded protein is CASGGSPYEQYF.

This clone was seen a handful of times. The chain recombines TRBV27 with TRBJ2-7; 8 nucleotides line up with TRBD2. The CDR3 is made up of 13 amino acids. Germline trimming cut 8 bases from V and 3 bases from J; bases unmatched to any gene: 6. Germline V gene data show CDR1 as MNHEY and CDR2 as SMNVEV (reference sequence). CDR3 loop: CASSSGLDYEQYF. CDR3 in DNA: TGTGCCAGCTCCTCGGGACTAGACTACGAGCAGTACTTC.

Here the CDR3 DNA reads TGTGCCAGCAGTTTATCTTACTTGGGGCCATCCTACAATGAGCAGTTCTTC. It encodes CASSLSYLGPSYNEQFF. The chain recombines TRBV28 with TRBJ2-1, with D tentatively TRBD1 (5 bases). V lost 1 base to trimming and J lost 1 base, with 14 bases between them. This CDR3 region has 17 residues. Per germline, CDR1 MDHEN and CDR2 SYDVKM. Combining the CDR3 with reference TRBV28 and TRBJ2-1 gives the whole variable domain DVKVTQSSRYLVKRTGEKVFLECVQDMDHENMFWYRQDPGLGLRLIYFSYDVKMKEKGDIPEGYSVSREKKERFSLILESASTNQTSMYLCASSLSYLGPSYNEQFFGPGTRLTVL.

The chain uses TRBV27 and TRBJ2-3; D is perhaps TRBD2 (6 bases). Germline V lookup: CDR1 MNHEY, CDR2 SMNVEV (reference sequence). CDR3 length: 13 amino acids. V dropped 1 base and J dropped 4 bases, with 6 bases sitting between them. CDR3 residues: CASSLWGADTQYF. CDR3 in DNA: TGTGCCAGCAGTTTATGGGGGGCAGATACGCAGTATTTT.

CDR3 sequence: CATRGEGAEAFF. For the CDR3, the DNA is TGTGCCACCAGGGGTGAGGGTGCTGAAGCTTTCTTT. The chain uses TRBV7-6 and TRBJ1-1, with TRBD1 as a possible D gene (6 bases). The CDR3 length is 12 residues. The V gene lost 10 bases and the J gene lost 6 bases, with 15 bases spanning the gap. The germline gives CDR1 SGHVS, CDR2 FNYEAQ.

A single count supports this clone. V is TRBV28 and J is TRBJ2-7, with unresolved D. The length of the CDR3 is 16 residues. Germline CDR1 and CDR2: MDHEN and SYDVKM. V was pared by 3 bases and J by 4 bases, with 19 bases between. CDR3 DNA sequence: TGTGCCAGCAGTTTCGACGGACCCTATACTGGTTACGAGCAGTACTTC. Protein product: CASSFDGPYTGYEQYF.